Below are 23 T cell receptor beta chains sequenced from a single sample in a study of blood T cells in healthy people across ages. The use of a sample-barcoded 5' primer and a J-beta primer mix characterized a second PCR of roughly 6 to 11 cycles. MiXCR was run by TCRdb on the 5' RACE reads, yielding one entry per CDR3 protein. Of some 550,000 distinct CDR3 sequences listed, 47% are singletons. Input material: blood. The receptors were sampled from an older man in good health.

This clonotype was picked up a small number of times. This chain uses TRBV9 with TRBJ1-2, with D hard to call. The CDR3 consists of 12 residues. Germline V gene data show CDR1 as SGDLS and CDR2 as YYNGEE. Trimming took 3 bases from V and 4 from J, leaving 7 bases between them. CDR3 sequence: CASSADLYGYTF. The CDR3 DNA reads TGTGCCAGCAGCGCCGACCTCTATGGCTACACCTTC.

The V and J genes are TRBV20-1 and TRBJ2-1, with a tentative D call TRBD2 (5 bases). Trimming took off 3 bases at V and 10 bases at J, with 19 bases between the two ends. The CDR3 totals 14 residues. Germline V gives CDR1 DFQATT, CDR2 SNEGSKA (reference sequence). The CDR3, as DNA: TGCAGTGCTAGCCGCGGAGGCTCCACGCGCGAGCAGTTCTTC. It yields the protein CSASRGGSTREQFF.

The V call is TRBV7-2, the J call TRBJ2-1; TRBD2 is a possible D gene (7 bases). The germline CDR1 and CDR2 sequences are SGHTA and FQGNSA. V lost 6 bases and J 5 bases, leaving 14 bases between the germline ends. The CDR3 sequence is 14 residues long. The CDR3 DNA reads as TGTGCCAGCAGAAGGGGGGGGTACAACAATGAGCAGTTCTTC. It specifies CASRRGGYNNEQFF.

The chain couples TRBV11-1 to TRBJ2-1; D is ambiguous. Trimming removed 0 bases from V and 0 bases from J, with 9 bases in between. The germline CDR1 and CDR2 sequences are SGHAT and FQDESV (reference sequence). There are 16 residues in the CDR3. The DNA for the CDR3 is TGTGCCAGCAGCTTAGCTCTAAGGAGCTCCTACAATGAGCAGTTCTTC. It yields the protein CASSLALRSSYNEQFF.

The chain combines TRBV7-9 with TRBJ2-3; the D gene is possibly TRBD1 (5 bases). The V gene lost 5 bases and the J gene lost 1 base, with 10 bases spanning the gap. This CDR3 has 14 amino acids. Germline CDR1 and CDR2: SEHNR and FQNEAQ (reference sequence). The DNA for the CDR3 is TGTGCCAGCAGCGTTAAGACAGGCACAGATACGCAGTATTTT. Its translation is CASSVKTGTDTQYF.

This clonotype has more than one count but fewer than ten. The chain recombines TRBV4-3 with TRBJ1-1; D not certain. Per the germline V gene, CDR1 is LGHNA and CDR2 is YSLEER. The CDR3 totals 13 residues. V was clipped by 2 bases and J by 0 bases, with 4 bases between them. As DNA, the CDR3 is TGCGCCAGCAGCCAATACATGAACACTGAAGCTTTCTTT. Translation gives CASSQYMNTEAFF.

The gene calls are TRBV25-1 and TRBJ2-1; 7 positions agree with TRBD1. CDR1 is MGHDK, CDR2 SYGVNS, per germline. CDR3 length equals 15 residues. V shed 6 bases and J 6 bases; nucleotides not matched to a gene: 11. The CDR3 sequence: CASSERQGWGNEQFF. CDR3 bases: TGTGCCAGCAGCGAAAGACAGGGTTGGGGCAATGAGCAGTTCTTC. Filled out from reference TRBV25-1 and TRBJ2-1, the complete variable domain reads EADIYQTPRYLVIGTGKKITLECSQTMGHDKMYWYQQDPGMELHLIHYSYGVNSTEKGDLSSESTVSRIRTEHFPLTLESARPSHTSQYLCASSERQGWGNEQFFGPGTRLTVL.

The rearrangement joins TRBV9 to TRBJ1-5; no reliable D call. V dropped 0 bases and J dropped 9 bases, with 10 bases sitting between them. Germline CDR1 reads SGDLS; CDR2 reads YYNGEE. The CDR3 has 13 residues. The CDR3 bases are TGTGCCAGCAGCGTAGGACCGTCTGCGCCCCAGCATTTT. Amino acid sequence: CASSVGPSAPQHF.

This clonotype has only a few counts. The CDR3 DNA sequence: TGCAGTGCTAGTCAGGGGACGAACACTGAAGCTTTCTTT. Its translation: CSASQGTNTEAFF. The genes are TRBV20-1 and TRBJ1-1; D perhaps matches TRBD1 (6 bases). Germline V CDR1 and CDR2: DFQATT, SNEGSKA (reference sequence). V lost 3 bases and J lost 1, with 9 bases in between. The CDR3 runs to 13 residues.

The chain employs TRBV10-3 and TRBJ2-7; D unresolved. This CDR3 region has 13 residues. CDR1 and CDR2 (germline): ENHRY, SYGVKD. Trimming pared 6 bases from V and 4 bases from J, leaving 13 bases between. The CDR3 here is CAIRRGLAYEQYF. The CDR3 DNA reads TGTGCCATCAGACGTGGGCTGGCGTACGAGCAGTACTTC.

This clonotype was detected only a few times. The chain joins TRBV5-1 to TRBJ2-7; 7 bases are a match to TRBD1. With V trimmed by 5 bases and J by 3 bases, 2 bases remained unmatched. Germline CDR1 and CDR2: SGHRS and YFSETQ. This CDR3 comprises 12 residues. CDR3: CASRRDSYEQYF. In DNA, the CDR3 is TGCGCCAGCAGGAGGGACAGCTACGAGCAGTACTTC.

The gene calls are TRBV29-1 and TRBJ1-1; no definite D call. The CDR3 length is 13 residues. Trimming cost V 0 bases and J 1 base, with 6 bases left between them. Per the germline V gene, CDR1 is SQVTM and CDR2 is ANQGSEA. The CDR3 region has the DNA TGCAGCGTTGAAGAACAGCAGAACACTGAAGCTTTCTTT. This gives the protein CSVEEQQNTEAFF.

The chain recombines TRBV5-8 with TRBJ2-7; maybe TRBD2 (5 bases). TRBJ2-5 explains the end of the DNA better; the J call may be wrong. Germline V CDR1 and CDR2: SGHTS, YDEGEE. This CDR3 is built from 15 residues. DNA of the CDR3: TGTGCCAGCAGCTTGGGCCGGACTCTTGGGGAGACCCAGTACTTC. Amino acids: CASSLGRTLGETQYF.

Comment on this clonotype: Germline is not matched at one junction end, which may reflect a read error. The V call is TRBV4-1, the J call TRBJ2-3, with 8 bases lining up with TRBD2. Per germline, CDR1 MGHRA and CDR2 YSYEKL. The CDR3 consists of 17 residues. This CDR3 is CASSQSRGGLGTDAQYF. DNA for the CDR3: TGCGCCAGCAGCCAATCCCGCGGGGGGTTAGGCACAGATGCGCAGTATTTT.

The CDR3: CASSGQGGNEQYF. The CDR3 DNA follows: TGTGCCAGCAGTGGACAGGGAGGGAACGAGCAGTACTTC. This chain connects TRBV2 to TRBJ2-5; D is perhaps TRBD1 or TRBD2 (7 bases each). The J call may be incorrect, as the DNA end agrees better with TRBJ2-7. In germline, CDR1 is SNHLY, CDR2 FYNNEI. The CDR3 covers 13 residues.

The genes are TRBV20-1 and TRBJ2-3; TRBD2 agrees at 12 bases. CDR1 is DFQATT, CDR2 SNEGSKA, per germline (reference sequence). The junction had 8 bases not matched to a gene; V was cut back by 6 bases and J by 1 base. The CDR3 length is 16 residues. The CDR3 here is CSAIGRLAGGTDTQYF. As DNA, the CDR3 is TGCAGTGCCATAGGGAGACTAGCGGGAGGCACAGATACGCAGTATTTT.

Comments on this clonotype: Given a much more abundant clone one base away, this may be a read error. The CDR3 does not end in the conserved phenylalanine or tryptophan, so this is likely a read error. This chain uses TRBV7-7 with TRBJ2-1; the match to TRBD1 covers 8 bases. This CDR3 comprises 15 residues. Germline V gene lookup returns CDR1 SSHAT and CDR2 FNYEAQ (reference sequence). DNA of the CDR3: TGTGCTAGCAGCTTAGCAGGGGGCGCTCACAATGAGCAGTTCTTA. Its translation: CASSLAGGAHNEQFL.

This rearrangement joins TRBV20-1 to TRBJ2-3; TRBD2 matches at 9 bases. The CDR3 length is 14 residues. Per the germline V gene, CDR1 is DFQATT and CDR2 is SNEGSKA (reference sequence). Trimming removed 6 bases from V and 8 bases from J; junction bases left unmatched: 12. In nucleotides, the CDR3 is TGCAGTGCCCTAGGTGGCGGGGGGGAGGGTACGCAGTATTTT. Its translation: CSALGGGGEGTQYF.

Ten or more counts support this clonotype. This chain connects TRBV6-6 to TRBJ2-1, with 7 bases fitting TRBD2. The CDR3 contains 15 residues. Germline lookup yields CDR1 MNHNY and CDR2 SVGAGI (reference sequence). After removal of 5 bases from V and 7 bases from J, the junction contained 11 bases not matched to a gene. CDR3 sequence (DNA): TGTGCCAGCAGTGGGAGGGGAGACGGGTCAAATGAGCAGTTCTTC. Protein sequence: CASSGRGDGSNEQFF.

The chain uses TRBV18 and TRBJ1-2; 9 bases agree with TRBD1. Trimming removed 3 bases from V and 5 bases from J; junction bases left unmatched: 7. CDR3 length equals 15 residues. Germline V gene data show CDR1 as KGHSH and CDR2 as LQKENI. CDR3 nucleotide sequence: TGTGCCAGCTCACCCGGACAGGGGCAGTTTTATGGCTACACCTTC. It encodes CASSPGQGQFYGYTF. The whole variable domain, remainder taken from reference TRBV18 and TRBJ1-2, is NAGVMQNPRHLVRRRGQEARLRCSPMKGHSHVYWYRQLPEEGLKFMVYLQKENIIDESGMPKERFSAEFPKEGPSILRIQQVVRGDSAAYFCASSPGQGQFYGYTFGSGTRLTVV.

The chain carries TRBV29-1 and TRBJ2-3; D possibly corresponds to TRBD1 (6 bases). CDR3 length: 14 residues. Trimming took 7 bases from V and 9 from J, leaving 23 bases between them. CDR1 is SQVTM, CDR2 ANQGSEA, per germline. CDR3 bases: TGCAGCGGAGGCGGGCAGGGGAACGCCGTGACGCAGTATTTT. Amino acid sequence: CSGGGQGNAVTQYF.

The rearrangement links TRBV29-1 to TRBJ1-1, with D unresolved. The germline V gene has CDR1 SQVTM and CDR2 ANQGSEA. This CDR3 has 13 amino acids. Trimming took 7 bases from V and 2 from J, leaving 14 bases between them. The DNA of the CDR3 is TGCAGCGCCGAAGGGCGGATCAACACTGAAGCTTTCTTT. This translates into CSAEGRINTEAFF.

To note about this clonotype: An end of the junction does not agree with germline; a read error may underlie this. This chain joins TRBV10-3 and TRBJ2-1; D is uncertain. The J call could be wrong; TRBJ2-7 is a better fit for the DNA end. Germline V gene lookup returns CDR1 ENHRY and CDR2 SYGVKD. CDR3 length: 14 residues. CDR3 loop: CTISDTRSYNEQYF. The CDR3 DNA reads as TGTACCATCAGTGATACTCGCTCCTACAATGAGCAGTACTTC.